Included here is one T cell receptor beta chain sequence, with context. The authors' processing: Amplified reference gene primers provided the basis for estimating nucleated cell counts. The assay was immunoSEQ multiplex PCR, and TCRdb's table has in-frame clones only and misses some. The D gene and trimming were derived from the DNA, and the V and J assignments and clone size from that table. The sample has about 94,000 clones, about 80% seen once. The CDR3 sequence is 13 residues long. With 4 bases removed from V and 6 bases from J, the gap between germline ends came to 13 bases. Germline values: CDR1 SGHNT, CDR2 YYREEE (reference sequence). The data belong to a study of blood T cell repertoires in COVID-19. Study-wide context: Specimens from acute and convalescent COVID-19 originated in the United States, Italy and Spain. PBMCs, B-cell-depleted T cells, or T cells provided the cDNA or gDNA that made up the material.

The TCR comes from a woman aged 80 or over with acute or convalescent COVID-19. Sequencing used peripheral blood. The chain links TRBV5-4 to TRBJ1-2; D remains unclear. In nucleotides, the CDR3 is TGTGCCAGCAGCAGGGAGTCGGGGAATGGCTACACCTTC. This encodes CASSRESGNGYTF.